What follows are 9 T cell receptor beta chains derived from one specimen sequenced in a study of CD8+ T cells in alopecia areata. RNA extraction was followed by reverse transcription into cDNA, which acted as the sequencing template. Profiling relied on immunoSEQ multiplex PCR, and the TCRdb table lists in-frame clones only, not all of them. The data hold 20,000 to 30,000 clones, with around half observed a single time. Source material: NKG2D-high CD8+ T cells sorted from blood. These TCRs come from a human donor with alopecia areata.

This clone was seen only a few times. CDR3 DNA: TGTGCCAGCAGTTCACCTAGGGGGGCTCCCGAGCAGTACTTC. Its translation is CASSSPRGAPEQYF. V and J are TRBV28 and TRBJ2-7; either TRBD1 or TRBD2 may supply D (6 bases each). This CDR3 has 14 residues. Germline V gives CDR1 MDHEN, CDR2 SYDVKM. V lost 4 bases, J lost 6 bases, and 16 bases lay in between. Complete variable domain (other parts from reference TRBV28 and TRBJ2-7): DVKVTQSSRYLVKRTGEKVFLECVQDMDHENMFWYRQDPGLGLRLIYFSYDVKMKEKGDIPEGYSVSREKKERFSLILESASTNQTSMYLCASSSPRGAPEQYFGPGTRLTVT.

V gene TRBV6-6 combines with J gene TRBJ1-5; no clear D. Trimming pared 2 bases from V and 1 base from J, leaving 9 bases between. The CDR3 runs 15 residues. In germline, CDR1 is MNHNY, CDR2 SVGAGI (reference sequence). For the CDR3, the DNA is TGTGCCAGCAGTTACACGTCCGGGAGCAATCAGCCCCAGCATTTT. Translating it yields CASSYTSGSNQPQHF.

The V call is TRBV14, the J call TRBJ2-2; 7 nucleotides agree with TRBD2. V trimming: 4 bases; J trimming: 0 bases; junction bases outside the gene matches: 8. This CDR3 is built from 17 residues. CDR1 and CDR2 from the germline V gene are SGHDN and FVKESK. Here the CDR3 reads CASSRLFGRTNTGELFF. Here the CDR3 DNA reads TGTGCCAGCAGCCGTTTGTTCGGGAGGACGAACACCGGGGAGCTGTTTTTT.

This clone was detected many times. The genes are TRBV28 and TRBJ1-2; D perhaps matches TRBD1 (5 bases). With 3 bases removed from V and 7 bases from J, the gap between germline ends came to 12 bases. The CDR3 totals 13 residues. CDR1 is MDHEN and CDR2 is SYDVKM in the germline V gene. In nucleotides, the CDR3 is TGTGCCAGCAGTTTGGGGGAGGTCAGTGGCTACACCTTC. This encodes CASSLGEVSGYTF.

This clone occurred a few times. The V and J genes are TRBV7-2 and TRBJ2-7, with TRBD2 identical over 7 bases. The germline V gene encodes CDR1 SGHTA and CDR2 FQGNSA. V dropped 3 bases and J dropped 0; count of bases not matched to a gene: 14. The CDR3 has 18 amino acids. The CDR3 nucleotides are TGTGCCAGCAGCTTGGGGCTAACACTAGCGTCAAGCTCCTACGAGCAGTACTTC. Its translation is CASSLGLTLASSSYEQYF. Together with reference TRBV7-2 and TRBJ2-7, the CDR3 gives the full variable domain: GAGVSQSPSNKVTEKGKDVELRCDPISGHTALYWYRQSLGQGLEFLIYFQGNSAPDKSGLPSDRFSAERTGGSVSTLTIQRTQQEDSAVYLCASSLGLTLASSSYEQYFGPGTRLTVT.

This clone has a handful of counts. The chain couples TRBV7-9 to TRBJ2-3, with 11 bases lining up with TRBD2. The germline V gene encodes CDR1 SEHNR and CDR2 FQNEAQ (reference sequence). With V trimmed by 2 bases and J by 2 bases, 9 bases remained unmatched. The CDR3 is made up of 18 amino acids. CDR3 protein: CASSLSLLAGGITDTQYF. CDR3 DNA sequence: TGTGCCAGCAGCTTATCCCTGCTAGCGGGAGGAATCACAGATACGCAGTATTTT.

In its sample, this clone was seen once. One end of the junction does not line up with germline, which may come from a read error. The V call is TRBV14, the J call TRBJ2-2; no firm D call. The length of the CDR3 is 11 residues. The germline CDR1 and CDR2 sequences are SGHDN and FVKESK. CDR3 loop: CATSRGGELFF. CDR3 DNA sequence: TGTGCCACCAGCCGCGGCGGGGAGCTGTTTTTT.

This chain uses TRBV29-1 with TRBJ2-2, with D tentatively TRBD1 (5 bases). This CDR3 contains 14 residues. Germline CDR1 SQVTM, CDR2 ANQGSEA. The ends were cut back, 5 bases at V and 2 bases at J, with 12 bases in the middle. The CDR3 region is CSVCQGFNTGELFF. CDR3 sequence (DNA): TGCAGCGTTTGTCAGGGTTTCAACACCGGGGAGCTGTTTTTT.

V usage is TRBV7-9 and J usage is TRBJ1-5; 8 bases fit TRBD1. Germline V lookup: CDR1 SEHNR, CDR2 FQNEAQ (reference sequence). There are 14 residues in the CDR3. V lost 4 bases and J lost 8; bases outside the gene matches: 7. This chain's CDR3 is CASSSSGGGEPQHF. CDR3 nucleotides: TGTGCCAGCAGCTCTTCAGGGGGCGGGGAGCCCCAGCATTTT.